The sequence of this T cell receptor (beta chain) was determined in a study of patients and donors after allogeneic stem cell transplantation. The CDR3 spans 18 residues. In germline, CDR1 is DFQATT, CDR2 SNEGSKA (reference sequence). J was trimmed by 0 bases and V by 2 bases; bases with no gene match: 10. TCRdb processed the RT-PCR reads anew with MiXCR; each CDR3 protein has one entry. Here the sample spans under 95,000 distinct CDR3 sequences, roughly 5.2% being singletons. Sequenced material: blood, either unsorted or a sorted T cell fraction (not recorded which). J is TRBJ2-3 and V is TRBV20-1; 11 bases map to TRBD2. The TCR originated in a human donor who was either an allogeneic HSCT recipient or a stem cell or donor lymphocyte infusion donor (not recorded which). It is not recorded whose cells these are; they may come from a transplant donor. Here the CDR3 reads CSARHLAGGPSSTDTQYF. Here the CDR3 DNA reads TGCAGTGCTAGACATCTAGCGGGGGGACCCTCAAGCACAGATACGCAGTATTTT.